The 12 T cell receptor beta chains listed next were all sequenced from one sample in a study of Tregs in tolerant kidney transplant recipients. Their antigens are not known. Profiled with immunoSEQ multiplex PCR; TCRdb holds only in-frame clones, not every one. The sample holds tens of thousands of clones; approximately 83% are singletons and the top ten take around 2.3%. The material sequenced was Tregs from blood cultured with allogeneic cells. Receptors were obtained from a human donor in good health.

V usage is TRBV20-1 and J usage is TRBJ1-1, with D possibly TRBD1 on 6 matching bases. With 5 bases removed from V and 8 bases from J, the gap between germline ends came to 12 bases. Germline V CDR1 and CDR2: DFQATT, SNEGSKA (reference sequence). The CDR3 has 11 residues. In nucleotides, the CDR3 is TGCAGTGCTCGGGACACTTACGAAGCTTTCTTT. Translating it yields CSARDTYEAFF.

The chain recombines TRBV25-1 with TRBJ2-2; 8 nucleotides agree with TRBD1. Unmatched junction bases numbered 12, after V lost 0 bases and J lost 6 bases. This CDR3 has 18 amino acids. Germline-derived CDR1 and CDR2 are MGHDK and SYGVNS. In nucleotides, the CDR3 is TGTGCCAGCAGTGAATACTCTGTGGGGACAGGAAGTTCCGGGGAGCTGTTTTTT. It translates to CASSEYSVGTGSSGELFF.

The chain employs TRBV7-2 and TRBJ2-7; TRBD2 matches at 10 bases. Germline lookup yields CDR1 SGHTA and CDR2 FQGNSA. J gave up 6 bases and V 4 bases, and 15 bases lay outside the gene matches. CDR3 length: 17 residues. The CDR3 region is CASSSPGSGLAGVEQYF. CDR3 sequence (DNA): TGTGCCAGCAGCTCCCCCGGATCCGGGCTAGCGGGGGTCGAGCAGTACTTC.

The gene calls are TRBV10-1 and TRBJ1-1; possible D gene TRBD1, 5 bases. Trimming removed 2 bases from V and 7 bases from J, with 14 bases in between. Germline V CDR1 and CDR2: WNHNN, SYGVQD (reference sequence). The CDR3 totals 14 residues. The CDR3 nucleotides read TGCGCCAGCAGTGAGGCAGGGTTCGGATTTGAAGCTTTCTTT. It encodes CASSEAGFGFEAFF.

The chain links TRBV6-5 to TRBJ1-3; TRBD1 aligns across 7 bases. J gave up 2 bases and V 6 bases, and 7 bases lay outside the gene matches. The CDR3 has 15 amino acids. CDR1 is MNHEY, CDR2 SVGAGI, per germline. DNA for the CDR3: TGTGCCAGCAGAAGAGCCGGGACAGCTGGAAACACCATATATTTT. Its protein product is CASRRAGTAGNTIYF.

This chain joins TRBV4-1 and TRBJ1-4; D perhaps matches TRBD1 (6 bases). Trimming pared 4 bases from V and 5 bases from J, leaving 14 bases between. This CDR3 comprises 15 residues. The germline gives CDR1 MGHRA, CDR2 YSYEKL. The CDR3 sequence is CASSRYSGENEKLFF. CDR3 sequence (DNA): TGCGCCAGCAGCCGATATTCAGGGGAGAATGAAAAACTGTTTTTT.

The chain has TRBV5-1 and TRBJ2-2, with a weak D call TRBD2 (6 bases). Trimming cost V 5 bases and J 4 bases, with 15 bases left between them. Germline CDR1 reads SGHRS; CDR2 reads YFSETQ. The CDR3 loop spans 15 amino acids. As DNA, the CDR3 is TGCGCCAGCAGTAGTTCGGGGGTGAGCACCGGGGAGCTGTTTTTT. Translated: CASSSSGVSTGELFF.

The rearrangement joins TRBV7-2 to TRBJ2-3; D remains ambiguous. The V end lost 4 bases, the J end lost 4 bases, and 12 bases lay between the germline ends. There are 14 residues in the CDR3. Germline-derived CDR1 and CDR2 are SGHTA and FQGNSA. The CDR3, as DNA: TGTGCCAGCAGCTCCTTTCCCCTGTCAGATACGCAGTATTTT. Amino acids: CASSSFPLSDTQYF.

This rearrangement joins TRBV12-5 to TRBJ2-7; weak D call: TRBD1 (6 bases). With 1 base removed from V and 4 bases from J, the gap between germline ends came to 11 bases. CDR1 and CDR2 (germline): LGHNT, FRNRAP. CDR3 length: 14 residues. This chain's CDR3 is CASGLEGESYEQYF. In nucleotides, the CDR3 is TGTGCTAGTGGTTTGGAGGGGGAGTCTTACGAGCAGTACTTC.

The CDR3 here is CASSHVGRGTAYEQYF. The CDR3 region has the DNA TGTGCCAGCAGCCATGTAGGTCGCGGGACCGCCTACGAGCAGTACTTC. The V and J genes are TRBV11-3 and TRBJ2-7, with D perhaps matching TRBD2 (6 bases). Trimming removed 5 bases from V and 2 bases from J, with 19 bases in between. Germline CDR1 is SGHNT and CDR2 is YENEEA. The CDR3 runs 16 residues.

The V gene is TRBV29-1, the J gene TRBJ1-1; the D is unclear. V shed 1 base and J shed 0 bases, with 18 bases lying between them. CDR1 is SQVTM, CDR2 ANQGSEA, per germline. This CDR3 has 17 amino acids. CDR3 protein: CSVEGIVVGGLNTEAFF. DNA for the CDR3: TGCAGCGTTGAAGGGATAGTTGTAGGAGGTTTGAACACTGAAGCTTTCTTT.

The J gene is TRBJ2-3, the V gene TRBV9; unclear D gene. From germline, CDR1 is SGDLS and CDR2 YYNGEE. Trimming took off 10 bases at V and 0 bases at J, with 9 bases between the two ends. This CDR3 contains 12 residues. Here the CDR3 reads CASSRSTDTQYF. CDR3 bases: TGTGCCTCCTCTCGAAGCACAGATACGCAGTATTTT.